The 18 T cell receptor beta chains given below trace back to one sample, sequenced in a study of T cells in Graves' hyperthyroidism and ophthalmopathy. Researchers amplified the TCR beta CDR3 regions from RNA transcripts. First-round RT-PCR of the TCR CDR3 relied on the HTBI primer set. TCRdb reprocessed the multiplex PCR reads with MiXCR, giving one entry per CDR3 protein. The table lists fewer than 250,000 distinct CDR3 sequences, approximately 23% of them singletons. The sequencing input was blood. The receptors derive from a woman between 35 and 50 years old with Graves' ophthalmopathy.

This clonotype was observed at least ten times. V and J are TRBV20-1 and TRBJ1-5; no definite D call. The CDR3 is made up of 15 amino acids. Looked up from germline, CDR1 is DFQATT and CDR2 is SNEGSKA (reference sequence). Trimming took 2 bases from V and 0 from J, leaving 11 bases between them. In DNA form, the CDR3 reads TGCAGTGCTAGACCCCTGGGTTATAGCAATCAGCCCCAGCATTTT. The encoded protein is CSARPLGYSNQPQHF.

This clonotype was recorded only once. It may be a read error: a sequence one base away is much more abundant. This chain uses TRBV12-3 or TRBV12-4 with TRBJ2-7; 10 bases align to TRBD1. This CDR3 comprises 17 residues. J was trimmed by 6 bases and V by 0 bases; bases with no gene match: 11. The CDR3 sequence: CASSLALDRGSSREQYF. The CDR3, as DNA: TGTGCCAGCAGTTTAGCTCTGGACAGGGGGTCTTCTCGCGAGCAGTACTTC.

This clonotype was found a few times. The chain couples TRBV3-1 to TRBJ1-5; D is unresolved. The germline V gene encodes CDR1 LGHDT and CDR2 YNNKEL (reference sequence). V shed 4 bases and J shed 1 base, with 14 bases lying between them. This CDR3 is 16 amino acids long. DNA of the CDR3: TGTGCCAGCAGCCCTAATTATCGGTTAAGCAATCAGCCCCAGCATTTT. Protein sequence: CASSPNYRLSNQPQHF.

The table lists this clonotype with many counts. The chain uses TRBV29-1 and TRBJ2-7; 11 bases are a match to TRBD1. Germline CDR1 SQVTM, CDR2 ANQGSEA. Germline trimming cut 5 bases from V and 6 bases from J; bases unmatched to any gene: 6. The CDR3 sequence is 13 residues long. The DNA for the CDR3 is TGCAGCGTTACCGGGACAGGGGGAGTCGAGCAGTACTTC. As protein: CSVTGTGGVEQYF.

This clonotype was counted ten times or more. This sequence joins TRBV6-4 and TRBJ2-2; 9 bases match TRBD2. The CDR3 has 17 amino acids. The germline V gene encodes CDR1 MRHNA and CDR2 SNTAGT. V dropped 6 bases and J dropped 1; count of bases not matched to a gene: 9. The CDR3 spells CASSQSGLAQNTGELFF. The CDR3 bases are TGTGCCAGCAGCCAATCGGGACTAGCCCAGAACACCGGGGAGCTGTTTTTT.

This clonotype was seen repeatedly, ten times or more. A read error may account for a junction end that differs from germline. This chain links TRBV7-2 with TRBJ2-7; no firm D call. The CDR3 runs to 13 residues. CDR1 and CDR2 from the germline V gene are SGHTA and FQGNSA. CDR3 bases: TGTGCCAGCAGCTTAGGGGTGGCCTACGAGCAGCACTTC. Translated, it gives CASSLGVAYEQHF.

The chain has TRBV6-5 and TRBJ2-1, with D possibly matching TRBD2 (6 bases). This CDR3 is built from 13 residues. Germline V lookup: CDR1 MNHEY, CDR2 SVGAGI. V was clipped by 4 bases and J by 13 bases, with 17 bases between them. This chain's CDR3 is CASSCSIGGSQFF. As DNA, the CDR3 is TGTGCCAGCAGTTGCTCGATCGGGGGTTCTCAGTTCTTC.

The V call is TRBV20-1, the J call TRBJ2-7; 7 positions match TRBD1. Germline V CDR1 and CDR2: DFQATT, SNEGSKA (reference sequence). The CDR3 covers 15 residues. The J segment lost 1 base and the V segment lost 7 bases, leaving 13 bases of the junction unmatched. CDR3 in amino acids: CSVISGDRVSYEQYF. The DNA for the CDR3 is TGCAGTGTTATCTCAGGCGACAGGGTATCCTACGAGCAGTACTTC.

This clonotype was counted many times. The J gene is TRBJ1-5, the V gene TRBV20-1, with TRBD1 as a possible D gene (5 bases). Germline-derived CDR1 and CDR2 are DFQATT and SNEGSKA (reference sequence). V lost 3 bases and J lost 2, with 11 bases in between. This CDR3 comprises 14 residues. DNA of the CDR3: TGCAGTGCTAGTGTCCGGGACCGCAATCAGCCCCAGCATTTT. As protein: CSASVRDRNQPQHF.

This clonotype was found many times. This chain connects TRBV29-1 to TRBJ1-1; no reliable D call. The CDR3 runs 8 residues. Germline lookup yields CDR1 SQVTM and CDR2 ANQGSEA. The V gene lost 3 bases and the J gene lost 10 bases, with 3 bases spanning the gap. Here the CDR3 reads CSVDGAFF. The CDR3, as DNA: TGCAGCGTTGATGGAGCTTTCTTT.

The rearrangement joins TRBV5-1 to TRBJ2-5, with TRBD1 matching over 10 bases. J gave up 3 bases and V 0 bases, and 11 bases lay outside the gene matches. Germline-derived CDR1 and CDR2 are SGHRS and YFSETQ. This CDR3 region has 18 residues. The CDR3 DNA is TGCGCCAGCAGCTTGGTAAGGGGACAGGGGACATCGAAAGAGACCCAGTACTTC. The encoded protein is CASSLVRGQGTSKETQYF.

This clonotype was found many times. J is TRBJ2-5 and V is TRBV30; the D gene could be TRBD1 or TRBD2 (5 bases each). The CDR3 has 14 amino acids. Germline assignment: CDR1 GTSNPN and CDR2 SVGIG (reference sequence). Trimming took off 3 bases at V and 5 bases at J, with 16 bases between the two ends. Here the CDR3 reads CAWSLGTPQETQYF. The DNA for the CDR3 is TGTGCCTGGAGCCTTGGGACGCCCCAGGAGACCCAGTACTTC.

This clonotype has ten or more counts. In DNA, the CDR3 is TGTGCCAGCAGCCCCCGTGGTCAAGATCTTATTTCCTACGAGCAGTACTTC. Amino acid sequence: CASSPRGQDLISYEQYF. The rearrangement joins TRBV28 to TRBJ2-7; D not certain. V lost 6 bases and J 1 base, leaving 22 bases between the germline ends. This CDR3 region has 17 residues. The germline gives CDR1 MDHEN, CDR2 SYDVKM. The full variable domain, with the rest looked up from reference TRBV28 and TRBJ2-7, is DVKVTQSSRYLVKRTGEKVFLECVQDMDHENMFWYRQDPGLGLRLIYFSYDVKMKEKGDIPEGYSVSREKKERFSLILESASTNQTSMYLCASSPRGQDLISYEQYFGPGTRLTVT.

The table lists this clonotype with many counts. V usage is TRBV18 and J usage is TRBJ1-1; possible D gene TRBD1, 6 bases. Trimming removed 3 bases from V and 1 base from J, with 15 bases in between. Germline assignment: CDR1 KGHSH and CDR2 LQKENI. This CDR3 region has 16 residues. This CDR3 reads CASSPAQGTENTEAFF. The CDR3 DNA follows: TGTGCCAGCTCACCCGCCCAGGGGACGGAGAACACTGAAGCTTTCTTT. The whole variable domain, filled in from reference TRBV18 and TRBJ1-1, reads NAGVMQNPRHLVRRRGQEARLRCSPMKGHSHVYWYRQLPEEGLKFMVYLQKENIIDESGMPKERFSAEFPKEGPSILRIQQVVRGDSAAYFCASSPAQGTENTEAFFGQGTRLTVV.

The gene calls are TRBV3-1 and TRBJ2-7; 7 nucleotides match TRBD1. The germline gives CDR1 LGHDT, CDR2 YNNKEL (reference sequence). CDR3 size: 14 residues. The V segment lost 0 bases and the J segment 3 bases; nucleotides outside the gene matches: 2. CDR3 nucleotides: TGTGCCAGCAGCCAAGATGGGACAGTCTACGAGCAGTACTTC. Amino acid sequence: CASSQDGTVYEQYF.

This clonotype was detected only a few times. A junction boundary mismatches the germline segment, possibly from a read error. The chain employs TRBV7-2 and TRBJ2-2; tentatively, D is TRBD1 (6 bases). This CDR3 has 13 amino acids. Per the germline V gene, CDR1 is SGHTA and CDR2 is FQGNSA. Here the CDR3 DNA reads TGTGCCAGCAGAGAGACAGGATCCGGGGAGCTGTCTTTT. Translated: CASRETGSGELSF.

The chain recombines TRBV10-3 with TRBJ2-5, with D possibly matching TRBD1 (6 bases). This CDR3 comprises 16 residues. Looked up from germline, CDR1 is ENHRY and CDR2 is SYGVKD. V was pared by 0 bases and J by 5 bases, with 16 bases between. The CDR3 protein is CAISESGQGPQETQYF. The CDR3 DNA is TGTGCCATCAGTGAGTCAGGGCAGGGGCCCCAGGAGACCCAGTACTTC.

The sample holds many counts of this clonotype. The V call is TRBV30, the J call TRBJ1-2; the D is unclear. The CDR3 is 12 residues long. The germline V gene has CDR1 GTSNPN and CDR2 SVGIG (reference sequence). V shed 6 bases and J shed 1 base, with 9 bases lying between them. DNA for the CDR3: TGTGCCTGCGGGGTCTTTAACTATGGCTACACCTTC. Its protein product is CACGVFNYGYTF.